A selection of T cell receptor beta chains follows, all from one sample in a study of beta chain features in type 1 diabetes. Clones were sequenced by immunoSEQ multiplex PCR, and TCRdb holds only the in-frame ones, with some missing. The table includes approximately 160,000 clones, under 9.5% detected once. Sequencing input: central memory CD4+ T cells from blood. Receptor source: a man in his late teens or twenties in good health. The CDR3 runs from the conserved cysteine through the conserved F or W. Fields, in order: clone size, V gene, J gene, D gene, CDR3 DNA, CDR3 protein. The D gene is left open where the match is weak. Not all rows give a size; the values are once, few, many and, for expanded clones, a class.

abundance: -; v_gene: TRBV7-2; j_gene: TRBJ2-1; d_gene: -; CDR3nt: TGTGCCAGCAGCTCGGACAGCAACTCCTACAATGAGCAGTTCTTC; CDR3aa: CASSSDSNSYNEQFF
abundance: few; v_gene: TRBV6-5; j_gene: TRBJ1-2; d_gene: -; CDR3nt: TGTGCCAGCAGTTTGGGACTACACCGTAACTATGGCTACACCTTC; CDR3aa: CASSLGLHRNYGYTF
abundance: few; v_gene: TRBV28; j_gene: TRBJ2-4; d_gene: TRBD1; CDR3nt: TGTGCCAGCAGTGTCTCTACAGGGGTCGGGGCCAAAAACATTCAGTACTTC; CDR3aa: CASSVSTGVGAKNIQYF
abundance: -; v_gene: TRBV10-3; j_gene: TRBJ1-5; d_gene: TRBD1; CDR3nt: TGTGCCATCAGTGAGGGACAGGGGTTAGTCAATCAGCCCCAGCATTTT; CDR3aa: CAISEGQGLVNQPQHF
abundance: -; v_gene: TRBV19; j_gene: TRBJ2-1; d_gene: -; CDR3nt: TGTGCCAGTAGTAGCGAGGCCCATGAGCAGTTCTTC; CDR3aa: CASSSEAHEQFF
abundance: few; v_gene: TRBV7-2; j_gene: TRBJ1-2; d_gene: TRBD1; CDR3nt: TGTGCCAGCAGCTCGGGACAGGGCTATGGCTACACCTTC; CDR3aa: CASSSGQGYGYTF
abundance: -; v_gene: TRBV28; j_gene: TRBJ1-5; d_gene: TRBD1; CDR3nt: TGTGCCAGCACCCGACGGACAGGGAATCAGCCCCAGCATTTT; CDR3aa: CASTRRTGNQPQHF
abundance: few; v_gene: TRBV29-1; j_gene: TRBJ2-7; d_gene: TRBD1; CDR3nt: TGCAGCGTTGTAGGCCGGGACAGGAAATACGAGCAGTACTTC; CDR3aa: CSVVGRDRKYEQYF
abundance: few; v_gene: TRBV9; j_gene: TRBJ2-5; d_gene: TRBD2; CDR3nt: TGTGCCAGCAGCGCGACTAGCGGAGGAGAGACCCAGTACTTC; CDR3aa: CASSATSGGETQYF
abundance: many; v_gene: TRBV7-9; j_gene: TRBJ2-5; d_gene: TRBD1; CDR3nt: TGTGCCAGCAGCTTAGATGTACAGGGGTGGCGAGAGACCCAGTACTTC; CDR3aa: CASSLDVQGWRETQYF
abundance: few; v_gene: TRBV9; j_gene: TRBJ2-5; d_gene: TRBD2; CDR3nt: TGTGCCAGCAGCGTGCTAGCGGGAGAGACCCAGTACTTC; CDR3aa: CASSVLAGETQYF
abundance: many; v_gene: TRBV29-1; j_gene: TRBJ1-1; d_gene: -; CDR3nt: TGCAGCGTTGGACAGGCGAACACTGAAGCTTTCTTT; CDR3aa: CSVGQANTEAFF
abundance: few; v_gene: TRBV7-3; j_gene: TRBJ2-7; d_gene: TRBD2; CDR3nt: TGTGCCAGCAGCTTGGCTAGCGGGAGTCAAAACGAGCAGTACTTC; CDR3aa: CASSLASGSQNEQYF
abundance: -; v_gene: TRBV30; j_gene: TRBJ2-1; d_gene: TRBD2; CDR3nt: TGTGCCTGGAGGACAAAGGCGCGGGGGGGTTACAATGAGCAGTTCTTC; CDR3aa: CAWRTKARGGYNEQFF
abundance: -; v_gene: TRBV9; j_gene: TRBJ2-3; d_gene: TRBD1; CDR3nt: TGTGCCAGCAGCCGCCCGGGACAGTTAGATACGCAGTATTTT; CDR3aa: CASSRPGQLDTQYF
abundance: few; v_gene: TRBV30; j_gene: TRBJ1-1; d_gene: -; CDR3nt: TGTGCCTGGACGCCGGGACAATCAAAAGCTTTCTTT; CDR3aa: CAWTPGQSKAFF
abundance: few; v_gene: TRBV28; j_gene: TRBJ1-3; d_gene: -; CDR3nt: TGTGCCAGTTTCAGCATTTCGGAGGGAAACACCATATATTTT; CDR3aa: CASFSISEGNTIYF
abundance: few; v_gene: TRBV4-3; j_gene: TRBJ2-3; d_gene: TRBD2; CDR3nt: TGCGCCAGCAGCCAAGATTTAGCGGGGGGGCCATGGACAGATACGCAGTATTTT; CDR3aa: CASSQDLAGGPWTDTQYF
abundance: -; v_gene: TRBV18; j_gene: TRBJ2-7; d_gene: TRBD1; CDR3nt: TGTGCCAGCTCACTTGGATGGGACAGCGCTGACGAGCAGTACTTC; CDR3aa: CASSLGWDSADEQYF
abundance: many; v_gene: TRBV29-1; j_gene: TRBJ1-2; d_gene: TRBD1; CDR3nt: TGCAGCGTTGGGACAGGGGGCCTGGGAGAGGGCTACACCTTC; CDR3aa: CSVGTGGLGEGYTF
abundance: -; v_gene: TRBV7-3; j_gene: TRBJ1-1; d_gene: -; CDR3nt: TGTGCCAGCAGCGCCTCAGGGGCAACCGAAGCTTTCTTT; CDR3aa: CASSASGATEAFF
abundance: few; v_gene: TRBV2; j_gene: TRBJ1-1; d_gene: -; CDR3nt: TGTGCCAGCACTACAGCCGCTCGGACTGAAGCTTTCTTT; CDR3aa: CASTTAARTEAFF